The rows below give T cell receptor beta chains drawn from one sample of a study of graft-versus-host responses after intestinal transplantation. The antigens for these receptors are not known. This table comes from immunoSEQ multiplex PCR, and its TCRdb copy is limited to in-frame clones, with some not included. The sample has about 88,000 clones, more than 85% seen once; the top ten hold under 0.4%. Sample: unstimulated CD4+ T cells sorted from spleen or lymph node cells, taken before transplant. The receptors derive from a human donor who was the organ donor for an intestinal transplant. Both conserved end residues are part of each CDR3. Fields, in order: D gene, V gene, clone size, CDR3 length, J gene, CDR3 DNA, CDR3 protein. The D gene is left open where the match is weak. Clone size is given for some rows only: seen once, a few or many times, or a class if the clone is expanded.

>TRBD1|TRBV19|-|14|TRBJ1-5
TGTGCCAGTAGCCCAACAGGGGGTAATCAGCCCCAGCATTTT
CASSPTGGNQPQHF
>-|TRBV27|-|14|TRBJ1-5
TGTGCCAGCAGTTTCAGGGGCGGATTTCAGCCCCAGCATTTT
CASSFRGGFQPQHF
>-|TRBV19|-|13|TRBJ1-1
TGTGCCAGTAGAAACAGGGATGAAGTCGGCGCTTTCTTT
CASRNRDEVGAFF
>-|TRBV11-2|-|13|TRBJ1-1
TGTGCCAGCAGCTTAGATAGGGGCAGGGAAGCTTTCTTT
CASSLDRGREAFF
>-|TRBV6-1|-|14|TRBJ2-1
TGTGCCTCCATGCAAGGGGGCTCCTACAATGAGCAGTTCTTC
CASMQGGSYNEQFF
>TRBD1|TRBV30|-|15|TRBJ1-5
TGTGCCTGGAGTGTCAGACAGGGGGCTATTCAGCCCCAGCATTTT
CAWSVRQGAIQPQHF
>TRBD2|TRBV7-8|-|15|TRBJ2-7
TGTGCCAGCAGCCAAACTAGCGGGGGGGCTTGGGAGCAGTACTTC
CASSQTSGGAWEQYF
>-|TRBV7-8|-|13|TRBJ2-3
TGTGCCAGCAGCTTTCAGGGGACAGATACGCAGTATTTT
CASSFQGTDTQYF
>TRBD2|TRBV2|-|13|TRBJ2-5
TGTGCCGGGGGACTAGCGGGGAAAGAGACCCAGTACTTC
CAGGLAGKETQYF
>TRBD2|TRBV28|-|20|TRBJ2-3
TGTGCCAGCAGTCCCTTAAGTGGGACTAGCGGGAGAGGGGGCACAGATACGCAGTATTTT
CASSPLSGTSGRGGTDTQYF
>TRBD2|TRBV7-2|-|14|TRBJ2-7
TGTGCCAGCAGCCCTAGCGGGGGGGGATGGGAGCAGTACTTC
CASSPSGGGWEQYF
>TRBD1|TRBV7-9|once|19|TRBJ2-6
TGTGCCAGCAGCTTAGCCGACAGGGCGGACTTTTCTGGGGCCAACGTCCTGACTTTC
CASSLADRADFSGANVLTF
>TRBD1|TRBV5-6|-|17|TRBJ1-6
TGTGCCAGCAGCTTGTTTACAGGGGCCGCAAATAATTCACCCCTCCACTTT
CASSLFTGAANNSPLHF
>-|TRBV5-1|once|15|TRBJ2-1
TGCGCCAGCAGCTTCCGGGGTCCCTTAGTCCATGAGCAGTTCTTC
CASSFRGPLVHEQFF
>TRBD1|TRBV28|-|12|TRBJ1-2
TGTGCCAGCAGGACAGGGGACTATGGCTACACCTTC
CASRTGDYGYTF
>-|TRBV25-1|-|13|TRBJ1-4
TGTGCCAGCACCGGAGGGTACCGTGAAAAACTGTTTTTT
CASTGGYREKLFF
>-|TRBV30|-|12|TRBJ1-2
TGTGCCTGGTCCAGTGGTGGTATTGGCTACACCTTC
CAWSSGGIGYTF
>-|TRBV5-1|-|13|TRBJ2-3
TGCGCCAGCAGCTTGTGGGAGCCAGATACGCAGTATTTT
CASSLWEPDTQYF
>-|TRBV7-3|-|15|TRBJ2-3
TGTGCCAGCAGCCTTAGTGGTACTAGCACAGATACGCAGTATTTT
CASSLSGTSTDTQYF
>TRBD1|TRBV10-3|-|12|TRBJ1-2
TGTGCCATCGGCGGGACAGCCTGGGGCTACACCTTC
CAIGGTAWGYTF
>TRBD1|TRBV28|-|15|TRBJ1-2
TGTGCCAGCAGTTCGCCGGGACAGGGGGAGAATGGCTACACCTTC
CASSSPGQGENGYTF
>TRBD1|TRBV28|-|14|TRBJ1-2
TGTGCCAGCAGTCGTACCGACAGGGGGTTTGGCTACACCTTC
CASSRTDRGFGYTF
>-|TRBV19|-|14|TRBJ1-5
TGTGCCAGTAGCATGAACAGAATCAATCAGCCCCAGCATTTT
CASSMNRINQPQHF
>TRBD2|TRBV29-1|few|13|TRBJ2-7
TGCAGCGTTGATGCTAGCGGCTCCTACGAGCAGTACTTC
CSVDASGSYEQYF
>-|TRBV6-5|-|13|TRBJ1-1
TGTGCCAGCAGTTATCAGTCCGACACTGAAGCTTTCTTT
CASSYQSDTEAFF
>-|TRBV28|-|13|TRBJ2-1
TGTGCCATCCTACCTCGGACTACGGATGAGCAGTTCTTC
CAILPRTTDEQFF
>-|TRBV29-1|-|11|TRBJ1-1
TGCAGCGACAGGGAGGGCACTGAAGCTTTCTTT
CSDREGTEAFF
>TRBD1|TRBV10-3|-|16|TRBJ2-1
TGTGCCATCAGTGAGCCCACCAGGACAGGGGGCAATGAGCAGTTCTTC
CAISEPTRTGGNEQFF
>TRBD2|TRBV30|-|14|TRBJ2-2
TGTGCCTGGAGGGTAGCGGGGAACACCGGGGAGCTGTTTTTT
CAWRVAGNTGELFF
>-|TRBV14|few|13|TRBJ1-1
TGTGCCAGCAGCCAAGAACTAGACACTGAAGCTTTCTTT
CASSQELDTEAFF
>-|TRBV6-1|-|13|TRBJ1-1
TGTGCCAGCGGCATCAGGGGGAACACTGAAGCTTTCTTT
CASGIRGNTEAFF
>-|TRBV5-1|-|18|TRBJ2-7
TGCGCCAGCAGCTTGTCCGTCTTTTCGTCTGGGGGCTTCAACGAGCAGTACTTC
CASSLSVFSSGGFNEQYF
>-|TRBV30|few|13|TRBJ1-1
TGTGCCTGGACTGGACAGATGAACACTGAAGCTTTCTTT
CAWTGQMNTEAFF
>-|TRBV30|-|16|TRBJ2-3
TGTGCCTGGAGGAGCCTGCGGGTTAGCAGCACAGATACGCAGTATTTT
CAWRSLRVSSTDTQYF
>TRBD2|TRBV20-1|-|11|TRBJ2-1
TGCAAGTTCGGGGGGATCGATGAGCAGTTCTTC
CKFGGIDEQFF
>TRBD1|TRBV28|-|14|TRBJ1-2
TGTGCCAGCAGTTTAGAGGGGGCGAACTATGGCTACACCTTC
CASSLEGANYGYTF
>-|TRBV6-5|once|14|TRBJ2-3
TGTGCCAGCAGAGTAACAGGGTTTACAGATACGCAGTATTTT
CASRVTGFTDTQYF
>-|TRBV4-1|-|17|TRBJ2-1
TGCGCCAGCAGCCAACGTGTCATTAGGAGTTGGTTTAATGAGCAGTTCTTC
CASSQRVIRSWFNEQFF
>-|TRBV27|once|16|TRBJ2-7
TGTGCCAGCAGGCCCGCCGGGACACCGGTAGTCTACGAGCAGTACTTC
CASRPAGTPVVYEQYF
>-|TRBV7-2|once|15|TRBJ2-1
TGTGCCAGCAGCTTAACCAGATCGACCTACAATGAGCAGTTCTTC
CASSLTRSTYNEQFF
>TRBD1|TRBV5-1|few|14|TRBJ1-4
TGCGCCAGCAGCAGCTTCGGGACAGACGAAAAACTGTTTTTT
CASSSFGTDEKLFF
>-|TRBV30|-|11|TRBJ1-2
TGTGCTAAACGAGAAGATTATGGCTACACCTTC
CAKREDYGYTF